The 26 T cell receptor beta chains below all came from one sample that was sequenced in a study of blood T cell repertoires in COVID-19. Profiling relied on immunoSEQ multiplex PCR, and the TCRdb table lists in-frame clones only, not all of them. The table has 150,000 to 200,000 clones, 90% seen once. What was sequenced was peripheral blood. The receptors here all came from a man aged 60 to 69 with active or convalescent COVID-19.

This chain links TRBV12-5 with TRBJ1-3, with TRBD1 as a possible D gene (5 bases). Germline V gene data show CDR1 as LGHNT and CDR2 as FRNRAP. CDR3 length: 16 residues. With 0 bases removed from V and 4 bases from J, the gap between germline ends came to 13 bases. CDR3 DNA: TGTGCTAGTGGTTTGGTATTGAGCAGGGCCGGAAACACCATATATTTT. It translates to CASGLVLSRAGNTIYF.

The chain employs TRBV5-1 and TRBJ1-5; perhaps TRBD1 as D (5 bases). This CDR3 has 14 residues. Between the trimmed V and J ends, which lost 3 bases and 2 bases, there was a span of 9 bases. Germline CDR1 reads SGHRS; CDR2 reads YFSETQ. The CDR3 bases are TGCGCCAGCAGCTACCAGGGTGGCAATCAGCCCCAGCATTTT. This sequence encodes CASSYQGGNQPQHF. The full variable domain, its missing parts supplied by reference TRBV5-1 and TRBJ1-5, is KAGVTQTPRYLIKTRGQQVTLSCSPISGHRSVSWYQQTPGQGLQFLFEYFSETQRNKGNFPGRFSGRQFSNSRSEMNVSTLELGDSALYLCASSYQGGNQPQHFGDGTRLSIL.

The J gene is TRBJ2-1, the V gene TRBV6-1, with 10 positions matching TRBD1. V trimming: 4 bases; J trimming: 4 bases; junction bases outside the gene matches: 7. The CDR3 spans 16 residues. CDR1 is MNHNS and CDR2 is SASEGT in the germline V gene. This chain's CDR3 is CASSGKTGGLYNEQFF. The CDR3 bases are TGTGCCAGCAGTGGAAAGACAGGGGGCCTATACAATGAGCAGTTCTTC.

The chain has TRBV5-1 and TRBJ2-7; a weak D match, TRBD2 (6 bases). The CDR3 is 14 residues long. The germline gives CDR1 SGHRS, CDR2 YFSETQ. V lost 4 bases and J 0 bases, leaving 11 bases between the germline ends. CDR3 sequence: CASSADGSSYEQYF. The CDR3 DNA is TGCGCCAGCAGCGCGGACGGGAGCTCCTACGAGCAGTACTTC.

The rearrangement joins TRBV2 to TRBJ1-1; no clear D gene. V was pared by 6 bases and J by 5 bases, with 13 bases between. This CDR3 contains 13 residues. CDR1 SNHLY and CDR2 FYNNEI come from the germline V gene. The DNA of the CDR3 is TGTGCCAGCAGGTCGGTCGAGAGGACTGAAGCTTTCTTT. Amino acids: CASRSVERTEAFF.

V is TRBV10-3 and J is TRBJ1-1, with 7 positions matching TRBD1. This CDR3 region has 14 residues. The V gene end was trimmed by 3 bases and the J gene end by 5 bases; junction bases not matched to a gene: 6. Germline V gene data show CDR1 as ENHRY and CDR2 as SYGVKD. The CDR3 sequence: CAISDPTGQTEAFF. Here the CDR3 DNA reads TGTGCCATCAGTGATCCGACAGGGCAAACTGAAGCTTTCTTT.

The sample holds one count of this clone. The gene calls are TRBV11-2 and TRBJ2-5, with TRBD2 as a possible D gene (5 bases). The CDR3 has 15 residues. Germline V gene sequence: CDR1 SGHAT, CDR2 FQNNGV. Trimming removed 3 bases at V and 1 base at J, with 12 bases between. CDR3 sequence reads: CASSLLRVFQETQYF. The CDR3 region has the DNA TGTGCCAGCAGCTTGCTGAGGGTCTTCCAAGAGACCCAGTACTTC.

Of note for this clone: The same CDR3 can be traced to other DNA sequences in this sample. J is TRBJ2-7 and V is TRBV18, with 7 bases identical to TRBD1. Per germline, CDR1 KGHSH and CDR2 LQKENI. CDR3 length: 15 residues. With 1 base clipped from V and 3 bases from J, the junction kept 6 bases outside the gene matches. CDR3 DNA sequence: TGTGCCAGCTCACCACGGGGACAGTGGGACTACGAGCAGTACTTC. Its translation is CASSPRGQWDYEQYF. The full variable domain, rest sourced from reference TRBV18 and TRBJ2-7, is NAGVMQNPRHLVRRRGQEARLRCSPMKGHSHVYWYRQLPEEGLKFMVYLQKENIIDESGMPKERFSAEFPKEGPSILRIQQVVRGDSAAYFCASSPRGQWDYEQYFGPGTRLTVT.

This chain links TRBV4-1 with TRBJ1-2, with 7 bases that match TRBD1. This CDR3 comprises 15 residues. V lost 0 bases to trimming and J lost 8 bases; unmatched junction nucleotides: 9. Germline V gene data show CDR1 as MGHRA and CDR2 as YSYEKL. As DNA, the CDR3 is TGCGCCAGCAGCCAAGATCGTTTTCAGGGGGGCGGCTACACCTTC. Translation: CASSQDRFQGGGYTF.

The chain is built from TRBV7-6 and TRBJ2-1; TRBD1 matches at 9 bases. V trimming: 2 bases; J trimming: 5 bases; junction bases outside the gene matches: 13. CDR3 length: 18 residues. Germline V gives CDR1 SGHVS, CDR2 FNYEAQ. CDR3 nucleotide sequence: TGTGCCAGCAGCTTAAGACGCTGGGACAGGGTGATACACAATGAGCAGTTCTTC. This sequence encodes CASSLRRWDRVIHNEQFF. The full variable domain, its missing parts supplied by reference TRBV7-6 and TRBJ2-1, is GAGVSQSPRYKVTKRGQDVALRCDPISGHVSLYWYRQALGQGPEFLTYFNYEAQQDKSGLPNDRFSAERPEGSISTLTIQRTEQRDSAMYRCASSLRRWDRVIHNEQFFGPGTRLTVL.

The genes are TRBV5-1 and TRBJ1-4; maybe TRBD1 (6 bases). V was pared by 7 bases and J by 5 bases, with 15 bases between. The CDR3 spans 14 residues. Germline CDR1 SGHRS, CDR2 YFSETQ. The CDR3: CASGQGLENEKLFF. The CDR3 DNA follows: TGCGCCAGCGGGCAGGGGTTAGAAAATGAAAAACTGTTTTTT.

This clone has a count of ten or more. The rearrangement joins TRBV5-1 to TRBJ2-1, with 8 nucleotides matching TRBD2. V dropped 5 bases and J dropped 8; count of bases not matched to a gene: 6. The CDR3 is 13 amino acids. Germline CDR1 and CDR2: SGHRS and YFSETQ. The CDR3: CASRFEREHEQFF. The DNA of the CDR3 is TGCGCCAGCAGGTTCGAGCGGGAGCATGAGCAGTTCTTC.

This chain joins TRBV5-1 and TRBJ1-1; weak D call: TRBD1 (6 bases). Germline V gene data show CDR1 as SGHRS and CDR2 as YFSETQ. The ends were cut back, 3 bases at V and 4 bases at J, with 13 bases in the middle. This CDR3 has 14 residues. CDR3: CASSSRTGTTEAFF. The CDR3, as DNA: TGCGCCAGCAGCTCACGAACAGGGACCACTGAAGCTTTCTTT.

This sequence joins TRBV9 and TRBJ2-3; 10 bases match TRBD2. This CDR3 is 18 amino acids long. Germline V gene sequence: CDR1 SGDLS, CDR2 YYNGEE. After removal of 0 bases from V and 2 bases from J, the junction contained 9 bases not matched to a gene. The CDR3 sequence: CASSVELASGGYTDTQYF. CDR3 nucleotides: TGTGCCAGCAGCGTAGAACTAGCTAGCGGGGGCTACACAGATACGCAGTATTTT.

The chain recombines TRBV19 with TRBJ2-1; TRBD1 aligns across 8 bases. Trimming cost V 7 bases and J 6 bases; bases outside gene matches: 8. The CDR3 runs to 14 residues. CDR1 and CDR2 from the germline V gene are LNHDA and SQIVND (reference sequence). The CDR3 here is CASKAQGAGNEQFF. CDR3 nucleotide sequence: TGTGCCAGTAAGGCGCAGGGGGCCGGCAATGAGCAGTTCTTC.

This clone was counted between two and nine times. The chain couples TRBV5-5 to TRBJ2-2; 11 positions agree with TRBD2. CDR3 length: 18 amino acids. Germline assignment: CDR1 SGHKS and CDR2 YYEKEE (reference sequence). The V gene end was trimmed by 3 bases and the J gene end by 0 bases; junction bases not matched to a gene: 7. The CDR3 sequence is CASSWATSGSPNTGELFF. The CDR3 DNA follows: TGTGCCAGCAGCTGGGCCACTAGCGGGAGCCCGAACACCGGGGAGCTGTTTTTT.

This clone was counted once. The genes are TRBV7-9 and TRBJ1-2; no clear D. The CDR3 extends over 16 amino acids. V was pared by 5 bases and J by 2 bases, with 18 bases between. Germline V gene lookup returns CDR1 SEHNR and CDR2 FQNEAQ (reference sequence). This chain's CDR3 is CASSPEAVTNNYGYTF. The CDR3 bases are TGTGCCAGCAGCCCTGAGGCAGTAACTAACAACTATGGCTACACCTTC.

V usage is TRBV3-1 (or the pseudogene TRBV3-2) and J usage is TRBJ1-5; tentatively, D is TRBD1 (5 bases). Trimming cost V 5 bases and J 5 bases, with 10 bases left between them. This CDR3 is built from 13 residues. CDR1 and CDR2 (germline): LGHDT, YNNKEL (reference sequence). Here the CDR3 DNA reads TGTGCCAGCAGCTTCAGGGTAGATCAGCCCCAGCATTTT. Protein sequence: CASSFRVDQPQHF.

The J gene is TRBJ1-6, the V gene TRBV2; 7 positions match TRBD1. Germline assignment: CDR1 SNHLY and CDR2 FYNNEI. The V gene end was trimmed by 2 bases and the J gene end by 5 bases; junction bases not matched to a gene: 3. This CDR3 has 15 amino acids. CDR3 nucleotides: TGTGCCAGCAGTGAACGACAGGGAAATAATTCACCCCTCCACTTT. It codes for CASSERQGNNSPLHF.

Written as DNA, the CDR3 is TGCGCCAGCAGCTCCAGGACAGGCTTAAATGAAAAACTGTTTTTT. This codes for CASSSRTGLNEKLFF. J is TRBJ1-4 and V is TRBV5-1; 7 bases agree with TRBD1. The J segment lost 5 bases and the V segment lost 3 bases, leaving 7 bases of the junction unmatched. The CDR3 has 15 amino acids. Germline V lookup: CDR1 SGHRS, CDR2 YFSETQ.

V usage is TRBV10-3 and J usage is TRBJ1-3; 9 bases are a match to TRBD1. Trimming cost V 3 bases and J 8 bases; bases outside gene matches: 8. Per germline, CDR1 ENHRY and CDR2 SYGVKD. The CDR3 runs to 15 residues. CDR3 coding DNA: TGTGCCATCAGTGACCAGGGACAGGGCCTTTACACCATATATTTT. The encoded protein is CAISDQGQGLYTIYF.

This rearrangement joins TRBV6-4 to TRBJ1-2; no definite D call. Germline V gene data show CDR1 as MRHNA and CDR2 as SNTAGT. The CDR3 consists of 14 residues. V was cut by 6 bases and J by 3 bases, with 14 bases left in between. The CDR3 DNA sequence: TGTGCCAGCAGCTCCGACTCGCACGACTATGGCTACACCTTC. Translating gives CASSSDSHDYGYTF.

V gene TRBV5-1 combines with J gene TRBJ1-2, with D possibly being TRBD1 (5 bases). Germline values: CDR1 SGHRS, CDR2 YFSETQ. V was cut by 0 bases and J by 0 bases, with 9 bases left in between. The CDR3 is 15 residues long. The CDR3 loop reads CASSLALRANYGYTF. The CDR3 nucleotides read TGCGCCAGCAGCTTGGCCCTCAGGGCTAACTATGGCTACACCTTC.

The chain uses TRBV9 and TRBJ2-3, with 7 bases matching TRBD2. The CDR3 runs 15 residues. CDR1 SGDLS and CDR2 YYNGEE come from the germline V gene. J lost 2 bases, V lost 3 bases, and 6 bases had no gene match. DNA for the CDR3: TGTGCCAGCAGCGAACCAGCGGGGACCACAGATACGCAGTATTTT. Its translation is CASSEPAGTTDTQYF.

For the CDR3, the DNA is TGCGCCAGCAGCTCCGACGGTGGAGGGCAGTACTTC. This translates into CASSSDGGGQYF. The chain joins TRBV5-1 to TRBJ2-7, with D perhaps matching TRBD2 (5 bases). The V and J ends lost 3 bases and 9 bases respectively, with 13 bases between them. CDR3 length: 12 amino acids. The germline gives CDR1 SGHRS, CDR2 YFSETQ.

In this sample, this clone turned up a few times. The V gene is TRBV6-1, the J gene TRBJ1-3, with unresolved D. V was pared by 2 bases and J by 0 bases, with 14 bases between. The CDR3 has 17 amino acids. Per germline, CDR1 MNHNS and CDR2 SASEGT. The CDR3 loop reads CASSESRGLLSGNTIYF. In DNA, the CDR3 is TGTGCCAGCAGTGAATCCCGGGGATTGCTCTCTGGAAACACCATATATTTT.